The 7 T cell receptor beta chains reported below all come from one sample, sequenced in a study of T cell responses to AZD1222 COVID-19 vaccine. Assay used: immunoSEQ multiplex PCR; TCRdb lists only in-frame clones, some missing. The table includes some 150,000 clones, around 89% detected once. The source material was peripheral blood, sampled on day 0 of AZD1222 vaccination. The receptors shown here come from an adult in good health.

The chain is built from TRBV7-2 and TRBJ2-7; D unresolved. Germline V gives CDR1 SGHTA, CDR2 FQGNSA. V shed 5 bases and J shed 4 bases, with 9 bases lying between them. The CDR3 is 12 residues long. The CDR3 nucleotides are TGTGCCAGCAGCAGGTCATCTTACGAGCAGTACTTC. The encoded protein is CASSRSSYEQYF.

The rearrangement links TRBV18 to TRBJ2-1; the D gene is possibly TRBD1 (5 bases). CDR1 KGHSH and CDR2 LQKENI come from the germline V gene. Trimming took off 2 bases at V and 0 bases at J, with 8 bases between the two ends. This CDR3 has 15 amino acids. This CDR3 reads CASSPGTGSYNEQFF. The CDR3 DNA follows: TGTGCCAGCTCACCAGGAACAGGCTCCTACAATGAGCAGTTCTTC.

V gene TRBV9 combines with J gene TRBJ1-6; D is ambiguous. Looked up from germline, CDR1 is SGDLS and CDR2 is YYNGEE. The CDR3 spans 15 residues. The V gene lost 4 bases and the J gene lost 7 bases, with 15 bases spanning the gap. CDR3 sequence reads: CASSRGQAANSPLHF. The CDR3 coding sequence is TGTGCCAGCAGCCGAGGGCAGGCGGCCAATTCACCCCTCCACTTT.

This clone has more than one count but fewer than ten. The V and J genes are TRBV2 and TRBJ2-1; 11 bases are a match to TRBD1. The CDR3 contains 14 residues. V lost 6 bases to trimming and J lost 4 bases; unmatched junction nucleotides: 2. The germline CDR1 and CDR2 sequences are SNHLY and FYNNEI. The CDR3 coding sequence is TGTGCCAGCAGGGACAGGGGGCCTTACAATGAGCAGTTCTTC. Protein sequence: CASRDRGPYNEQFF.

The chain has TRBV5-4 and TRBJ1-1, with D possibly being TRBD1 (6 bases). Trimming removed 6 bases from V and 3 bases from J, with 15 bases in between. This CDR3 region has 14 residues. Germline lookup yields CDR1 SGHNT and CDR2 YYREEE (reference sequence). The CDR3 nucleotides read TGTGCCAGCACCCCCCCCGAGGGGGACACTGAAGCTTTCTTT. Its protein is CASTPPEGDTEAFF.

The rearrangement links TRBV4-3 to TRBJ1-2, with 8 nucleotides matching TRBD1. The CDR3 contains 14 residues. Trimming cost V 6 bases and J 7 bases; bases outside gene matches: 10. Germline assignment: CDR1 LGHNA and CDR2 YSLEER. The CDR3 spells CASRDRGQAAGYTF. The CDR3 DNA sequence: TGCGCCAGCAGAGACAGGGGCCAGGCGGCTGGCTACACCTTC.

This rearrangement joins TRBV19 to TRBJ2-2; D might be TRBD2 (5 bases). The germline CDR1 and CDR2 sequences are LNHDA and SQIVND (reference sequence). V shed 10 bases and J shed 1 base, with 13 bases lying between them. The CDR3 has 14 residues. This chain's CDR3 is CATRGLGNTGELFF. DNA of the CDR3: TGTGCCACCAGAGGACTTGGGAACACCGGGGAGCTGTTTTTT. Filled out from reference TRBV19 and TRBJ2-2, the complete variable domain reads DGGITQSPKYLFRKEGQNVTLSCEQNLNHDAMYWYRQDPGQGLRLIYYSQIVNDFQKGDIAEGYSVSREKKESFPLTVTSAQKNPTAFYLCATRGLGNTGELFFGEGSRLTVL.